Each of the 4 T cell receptor beta chains below was sequenced from the same sample in a study of blood T cell repertoires in COVID-19. This table comes from immunoSEQ multiplex PCR, and its TCRdb copy is limited to in-frame clones, with some not included. The sample carries approximately 210,000 clones, 88% recorded once. Material: peripheral blood. The receptor source for this set is a man between 65 and 79 years old with acute or convalescent COVID-19.

J is TRBJ2-7 and V is TRBV3-1 (or the pseudogene TRBV3-2); the match to TRBD2 covers 12 bases. The length of the CDR3 is 14 residues. The V gene's germline CDR1 is LGHDT and CDR2 YNNKEL (reference sequence). V lost 3 bases, J lost 6 bases, and 3 bases stayed unmatched. The CDR3 here is CASSHVLAGGEQYF. CDR3 coding DNA: TGTGCCAGCAGCCACGTACTAGCGGGAGGCGAGCAGTACTTC.

This clone was counted a few times. V and J are TRBV19 and TRBJ1-5; D perhaps matches TRBD1 (6 bases). Per germline, CDR1 LNHDA and CDR2 SQIVND (reference sequence). CDR3 length equals 13 residues. The V gene lost 4 bases and the J gene lost 6 bases, with 10 bases spanning the gap. CDR3 DNA sequence: TGTGCCAGTAGTACACAGGGTGGTCAGCCCCAGCATTTT. This encodes CASSTQGGQPQHF.

The chain combines TRBV7-2 with TRBJ2-1; maybe TRBD1 (5 bases). V gave up 1 base and J gave up 1 base, with 8 bases separating them. This CDR3 is 15 amino acids long. CDR1 and CDR2 from the germline V gene are SGHTA and FQGNSA. CDR3 amino acids: CASSLGGASYNEQFF. CDR3 bases: TGTGCCAGCAGCTTAGGGGGCGCGTCCTACAATGAGCAGTTCTTC. Filled out from reference TRBV7-2 and TRBJ2-1, the complete variable domain reads GAGVSQSPSNKVTEKGKDVELRCDPISGHTALYWYRQSLGQGLEFLIYFQGNSAPDKSGLPSDRFSAERTGGSVSTLTIQRTQQEDSAVYLCASSLGGASYNEQFFGPGTRLTVL.

The V and J genes are TRBV5-5 and TRBJ2-5; 10 bases are a match to TRBD2. The CDR3 has 15 amino acids. The germline V gene encodes CDR1 SGHKS and CDR2 YYEKEE (reference sequence). The V gene end was trimmed by 0 bases and the J gene end by 5 bases; junction bases not matched to a gene: 4. The CDR3, as DNA: TGTGCCAGCAGCTTGGGTAGCGGGAGGAGTGAGACCCAGTACTTC. This codes for CASSLGSGRSETQYF.